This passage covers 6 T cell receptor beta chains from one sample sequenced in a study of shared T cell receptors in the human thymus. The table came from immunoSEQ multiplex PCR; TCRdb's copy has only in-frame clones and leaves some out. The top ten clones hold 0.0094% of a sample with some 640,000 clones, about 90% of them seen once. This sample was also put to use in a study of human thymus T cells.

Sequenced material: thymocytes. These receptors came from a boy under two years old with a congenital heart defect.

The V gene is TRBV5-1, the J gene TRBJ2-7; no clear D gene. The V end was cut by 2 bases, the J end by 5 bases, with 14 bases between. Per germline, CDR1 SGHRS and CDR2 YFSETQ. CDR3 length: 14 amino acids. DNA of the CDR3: TGCGCCAGCAGCTTCGGTGGGCTCCGCGACGAGCAGTACTTC. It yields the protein CASSFGGLRDEQYF.

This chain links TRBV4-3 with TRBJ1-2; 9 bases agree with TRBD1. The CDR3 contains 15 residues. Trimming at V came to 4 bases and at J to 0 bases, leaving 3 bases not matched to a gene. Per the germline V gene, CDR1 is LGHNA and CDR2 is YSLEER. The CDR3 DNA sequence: TGCGCCAGCAGCCGGCGACAGGGGGCTAACTATGGCTACACCTTC. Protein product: CASSRRQGANYGYTF.

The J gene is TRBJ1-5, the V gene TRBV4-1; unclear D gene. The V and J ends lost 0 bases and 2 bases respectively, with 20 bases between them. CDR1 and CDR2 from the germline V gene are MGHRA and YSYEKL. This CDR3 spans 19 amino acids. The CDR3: CASSQDSEIDIGRNQPQHF. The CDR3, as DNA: TGCGCCAGCAGCCAAGATTCAGAAATTGATATTGGTCGCAATCAGCCCCAGCATTTT.

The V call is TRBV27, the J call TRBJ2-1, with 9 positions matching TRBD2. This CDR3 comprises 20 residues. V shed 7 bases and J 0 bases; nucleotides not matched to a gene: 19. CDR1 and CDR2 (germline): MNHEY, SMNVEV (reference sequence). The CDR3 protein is CASTLPKPSGGPISYNEQFF. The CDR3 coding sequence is TGTGCCAGCACTCTACCAAAGCCCAGCGGGGGGCCTATCTCCTACAATGAGCAGTTCTTC.

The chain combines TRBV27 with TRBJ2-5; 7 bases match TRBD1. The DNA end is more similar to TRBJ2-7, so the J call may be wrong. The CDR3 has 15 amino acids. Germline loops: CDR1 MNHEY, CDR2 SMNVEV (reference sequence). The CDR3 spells CASSSEQGPPYEQYF. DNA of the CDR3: TGTGCCAGCAGTTCGGAACAGGGGCCCCCCTACGAGCAGTACTTC.

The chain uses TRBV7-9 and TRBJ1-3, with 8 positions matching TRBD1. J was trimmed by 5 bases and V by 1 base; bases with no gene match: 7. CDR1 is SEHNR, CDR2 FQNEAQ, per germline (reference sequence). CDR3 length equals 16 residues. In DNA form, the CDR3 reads TGTGCCAGCAGCTTAGAGGGGGACAGGTCAAGAAACACCATATATTTT. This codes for CASSLEGDRSRNTIYF.